These 18 T cell receptor beta chains share one sample of origin, sequenced in a study of vaccination and CD4 T cells after COVID-19. The Oncomine TCR Beta short-read assay was what sequenced the DNA obtained from cultured CD4+ T cells. A single record per CDR3 protein comes from TCRdb applying MiXCR to the PCR reads. The sample holds about 13,000 distinct CDR3 sequences; 60% to 70% are singletons and the top ten take approximately 10%. The treatment denotes: approximately 10-day PBMC culture with coronavirus spike peptide pools or control peptides (ViraFEST assay). These TCRs are of unknown antigen specificity. The source material was CD4+ T cells from blood, cultured in vitro. The receptors shown here come from a human donor who had recovered from COVID-19.

The chain uses TRBV6-1 and TRBJ2-5; TRBD1 matches 8 bases. The CDR3 has 13 amino acids. Germline trimming cut 10 bases from V and 5 bases from J; bases unmatched to any gene: 9. The germline CDR1 and CDR2 sequences are MNHNS and SASEGT. The CDR3 spells CATRGQGRETQYF. As DNA, the CDR3 is TGTGCCACCAGAGGACAGGGACGGGAGACCCAGTACTTC.

V usage is TRBV30 and J usage is TRBJ1-6; weak D call: TRBD1 (5 bases). Germline values: CDR1 GTSNPN, CDR2 SVGIG (reference sequence). The CDR3 is made up of 15 amino acids. Trimming took 5 bases from V and 0 from J, leaving 11 bases between them. CDR3 DNA sequence: TGTGCCTGGGGTAAGGGGAGCTCCTATAATTCACCCCTCCACTTT. Amino acids: CAWGKGSSYNSPLHF.

The chain employs TRBV6-5 and TRBJ2-5; D is perhaps TRBD2 (5 bases). CDR1 and CDR2 from the germline V gene are MNHEY and SVGAGI. The CDR3 totals 15 residues. Trimming took off 2 bases at V and 4 bases at J, with 14 bases between the two ends. The CDR3 DNA reads TGTGCCAGCAGTTACGGCCCCCGGCGGGCAGAGACCCAGTACTTC. Encoded protein: CASSYGPRRAETQYF.

This chain connects TRBV30 to TRBJ2-5; 7 bases map to TRBD1. Germline trimming cut 2 bases from V and 6 bases from J; bases unmatched to any gene: 6. This CDR3 is 13 amino acids long. In germline, CDR1 is GTSNPN, CDR2 SVGIG (reference sequence). CDR3 sequence (DNA): TGTGCCTGGAGTCCCGACAGGGAGCAGACCCAGTACTTC. Translation gives CAWSPDREQTQYF.

The V and J genes are TRBV30 and TRBJ1-1; D is uncertain. This CDR3 is 13 amino acids long. V was cut by 2 bases and J by 1 base, with 8 bases left in between. Germline-derived CDR1 and CDR2 are GTSNPN and SVGIG (reference sequence). In DNA form, the CDR3 reads TGTGCCTGGAGTCTCTCAAGGAACACTGAAGCTTTCTTT. Amino acid sequence: CAWSLSRNTEAFF.

The chain has TRBV20-1 and TRBJ2-1, with D unresolved. Germline values: CDR1 DFQATT, CDR2 SNEGSKA (reference sequence). The CDR3 runs to 10 residues. V lost 3 bases, J lost 4 bases, and 1 base lay in between. The DNA for the CDR3 is TGCAGTGCTAGGTACAATGAGCAGTTCTTC. Its translation: CSARYNEQFF.

This chain connects TRBV6-1 to TRBJ1-1; no firm D call. Germline assignment: CDR1 MNHNS and CDR2 SASEGT. The length of the CDR3 is 15 residues. Trimming removed 1 base at V and 0 bases at J, with 9 bases between. CDR3 sequence reads: CASSEGWYMNTEAFF. Here the CDR3 DNA reads TGTGCCAGCAGTGAAGGGTGGTATATGAACACTGAAGCTTTCTTT.

The chain employs TRBV6-5 and TRBJ2-5, with 10 bases fitting TRBD1. With 3 bases clipped from V and 4 bases from J, the junction kept 2 bases outside the gene matches. The CDR3 loop spans 14 amino acids. Germline V gene lookup returns CDR1 MNHEY and CDR2 SVGAGI. The DNA of the CDR3 is TGTGCCAGCAGTTATGGGGACAGGGGAGAGACCCAGTACTTC. It specifies CASSYGDRGETQYF.

The J gene is TRBJ1-2, the V gene TRBV28; TRBD1 might be the D (5 bases). The V and J ends lost 3 bases and 4 bases respectively, with 9 bases between them. Germline CDR1 and CDR2: MDHEN and SYDVKM. The CDR3 extends over 13 amino acids. Here the CDR3 reads CASSLGGIYGYTF. In nucleotides, the CDR3 is TGTGCCAGCAGTTTGGGGGGGATCTATGGCTACACCTTC.

A single count supports this clonotype. The J gene is TRBJ2-5, the V gene TRBV19; unclear D gene. There are 15 residues in the CDR3. V lost 3 bases and J lost 5, with 16 bases in between. Germline V lookup: CDR1 LNHDA, CDR2 SQIVND (reference sequence). The CDR3 DNA follows: TGTGCCAGTAGTATCACCCCCCCGGCCGGGGAGACCCAGTACTTC. Its translation: CASSITPPAGETQYF.

V and J are TRBV12-3 or TRBV12-4 and TRBJ2-1; TRBD2 aligns across 9 bases. The CDR3 is 16 residues long. Germline trimming cut 3 bases from V and 2 bases from J; bases unmatched to any gene: 5. CDR3 bases: TGTGCCAGCAGTTTGGGACTAGCCTCAGCCTACAATGAGCAGTTCTTC. This gives the protein CASSLGLASAYNEQFF.

The genes are TRBV11-2 and TRBJ1-2; D may be TRBD1 (6 bases). The germline CDR1 and CDR2 sequences are SGHAT and FQNNGV. Trimming removed 3 bases at V and 7 bases at J, with 12 bases between. This CDR3 region has 13 residues. The chain's CDR3 is CASSFPEGGGYTF. The CDR3, as DNA: TGTGCCAGCAGCTTCCCCGAGGGGGGTGGCTACACCTTC.

The V gene is TRBV4-3, the J gene TRBJ1-2; D possibly corresponds to TRBD1 (5 bases). This CDR3 is 15 amino acids long. V gave up 0 bases and J gave up 4 bases, with 12 bases separating them. CDR1 and CDR2 from the germline V gene are LGHNA and YSLEER. The CDR3 is CASSQEIQGIYGYTF. The CDR3 DNA sequence: TGCGCCAGCAGCCAAGAGATTCAGGGAATCTATGGCTACACCTTC.

Only one count was recorded for this clonotype. The chain is built from TRBV24-1 and TRBJ2-3; a weak D match, TRBD2 (6 bases). CDR3 length equals 14 residues. Germline values: CDR1 KGHDR, CDR2 SFDVKD. V lost 5 bases, J lost 6 bases, and 14 bases lay in between. CDR3 residues: CATSADYLPDTQYF. For the CDR3, the DNA is TGTGCCACCAGTGCGGACTACCTACCCGATACGCAGTATTTT.

V is TRBV6-1 and J is TRBJ1-2, with 7 nucleotides matching TRBD1. Germline V lookup: CDR1 MNHNS, CDR2 SASEGT. The CDR3 totals 14 residues. V lost 6 bases to trimming and J lost 6 bases; unmatched junction nucleotides: 10. CDR3 residues: CASRETGRLHGYTF. CDR3 DNA: TGTGCCAGCAGAGAGACAGGGAGGCTCCATGGCTACACCTTC.

The chain links TRBV12-3 or TRBV12-4 to TRBJ1-5; no reliable D call. V lost 7 bases and J 1 base, leaving 8 bases between the germline ends. This CDR3 contains 13 residues. The CDR3 is CASTQRSNQPQHF. In DNA, the CDR3 is TGTGCCAGCACCCAGAGAAGCAATCAGCCCCAGCATTTT.

The chain employs TRBV7-8 and TRBJ2-2; D is possibly TRBD1 or TRBD2 (6 bases each). Trimming left V 5 bases short and J 7 bases short, with 14 bases between. The CDR3 is 14 residues long. The germline V gene has CDR1 SGHVS and CDR2 FQNEAQ. The chain's CDR3 is CASSTFGGGGELFF. In DNA form, the CDR3 reads TGTGCCAGCAGCACCTTCGGGGGCGGCGGGGAGCTGTTTTTT. Complete variable domain (other parts from reference TRBV7-8 and TRBJ2-2): GAGVSQSPRYKVAKRGQDVALRCDPISGHVSLFWYQQALGQGPEFLTYFQNEAQLDKSGLPSDRFFAERPEGSVSTLKIQRTQQEDSAVYLCASSTFGGGGELFFGEGSRLTVL.

This rearrangement joins TRBV7-9 to TRBJ2-5, with D perhaps being TRBD1 or TRBD2 (6 bases each). CDR1 and CDR2 (germline): SEHNR, FQNEAQ (reference sequence). V lost 5 bases, J lost 7 bases, and 23 bases lay in between. This CDR3 region has 16 residues. The CDR3 is CASSATGASDLVTQYF. For the CDR3, the DNA is TGTGCCAGCAGCGCCACGGGGGCTAGCGACCTAGTGACCCAGTACTTC. Full variable domain (missing parts from reference TRBV7-9 and TRBJ2-5): DTGVSQNPRHKITKRGQNVTFRCDPISEHNRLYWYRQTLGQGPEFLTYFQNEAQLEKSRLLSDRFSAERPKGSFSTLEIQRTEQGDSAMYLCASSATGASDLVTQYFGPGTRLLVL.